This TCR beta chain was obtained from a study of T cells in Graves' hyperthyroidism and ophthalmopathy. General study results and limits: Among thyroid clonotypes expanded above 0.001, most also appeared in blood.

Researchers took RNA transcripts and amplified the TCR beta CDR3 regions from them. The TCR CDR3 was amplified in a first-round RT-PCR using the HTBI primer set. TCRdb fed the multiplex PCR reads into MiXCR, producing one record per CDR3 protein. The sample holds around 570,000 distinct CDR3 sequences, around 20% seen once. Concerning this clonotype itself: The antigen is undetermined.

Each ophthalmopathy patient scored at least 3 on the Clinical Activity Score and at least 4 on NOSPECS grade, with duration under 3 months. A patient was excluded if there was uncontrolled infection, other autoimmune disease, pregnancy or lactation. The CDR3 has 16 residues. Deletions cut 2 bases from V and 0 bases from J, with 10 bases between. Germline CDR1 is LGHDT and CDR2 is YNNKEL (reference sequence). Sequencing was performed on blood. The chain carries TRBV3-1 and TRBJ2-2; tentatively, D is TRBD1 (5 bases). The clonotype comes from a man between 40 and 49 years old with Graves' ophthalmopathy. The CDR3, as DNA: TGTGCCAGCAGCCAATGGGGCAGCGCGAACACCGGGGAGCTGTTTTTT. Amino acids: CASSQWGSANTGELFF.